These T cell receptor beta chains were read from a single sample in a study of blood T cell repertoires in COVID-19. The assay was immunoSEQ multiplex PCR, and TCRdb's table has in-frame clones only and misses some. This table holds some 200,000 clones, about 80% found once. Sequenced: peripheral blood. These receptors were collected from a woman aged 60-75 years with acute or convalescent COVID-19. CDR3s include the opening cysteine and the closing phenylalanine or tryptophan. Each record gives: D gene, V gene, J gene, clone size, CDR3 DNA, CDR3 protein. D genes are given only for firm matches. A clone size is listed for some rows: how often the clone was seen (once, few, many), or a class if it is expanded.

d_gene: -
v_gene: TRBV5-1
j_gene: TRBJ2-2
abundance: -
CDR3nt: TGCGCCAGCAGCTTGGCCGCGGCGGACGGGGAGCTGTTTTTT
CDR3aa: CASSLAAADGELFF

d_gene: TRBD2
v_gene: TRBV10-3
j_gene: TRBJ2-7
abundance: once
CDR3nt: TGTGCCATCAGTGAGTCGAGTTCAGCGGGGTACTACGAGCAGTACTTC
CDR3aa: CAISESSSAGYYEQYF

d_gene: TRBD2
v_gene: TRBV2
j_gene: TRBJ2-2
abundance: -
CDR3nt: TGTGCCAGCAGCGTGCGGGGGGGTTACACCGGGGAGCTGTTTTTT
CDR3aa: CASSVRGGYTGELFF

d_gene: TRBD1
v_gene: TRBV27
j_gene: TRBJ2-3
abundance: -
CDR3nt: TGTGCCAGCAGTCACCATAGGGGACAGGGAACGACAGATACGCAGTATTTT
CDR3aa: CASSHHRGQGTTDTQYF

d_gene: TRBD2
v_gene: TRBV27
j_gene: TRBJ2-1
abundance: once
CDR3nt: TGTGCCAGCAGTCAGGGACTACCTTACAATGAGCAGTTCTTC
CDR3aa: CASSQGLPYNEQFF

d_gene: TRBD1
v_gene: TRBV5-1
j_gene: TRBJ1-1
abundance: -
CDR3nt: TGCGCCAGCAGCCAGGGGGTTATTGACGCGAGCACTGAAGCTTTCTTT
CDR3aa: CASSQGVIDASTEAFF

d_gene: -
v_gene: TRBV2
j_gene: TRBJ2-1
abundance: -
CDR3nt: TGTGCCAGCAGTGGCGGCGGAGCTAGCCTCAATGAGCAGTTCTTC
CDR3aa: CASSGGGASLNEQFF

d_gene: TRBD1
v_gene: TRBV28
j_gene: TRBJ1-6
abundance: -
CDR3nt: TGTGCCAGCAGTTTATCCGCAGGGGGATCACCCCTCCACTTT
CDR3aa: CASSLSAGGSPLHF

d_gene: TRBD1
v_gene: TRBV6-6
j_gene: TRBJ1-2
abundance: -
CDR3nt: TGTGCCAGCAGTCCGGACAGGGGGCAAGGCTACACCTTC
CDR3aa: CASSPDRGQGYTF

d_gene: -
v_gene: TRBV19
j_gene: TRBJ1-2
abundance: -
CDR3nt: TGTGCCAGTAGCAGAAATCGGGACTATGGCTACACCTTC
CDR3aa: CASSRNRDYGYTF

d_gene: -
v_gene: TRBV29-1
j_gene: TRBJ1-2
abundance: -
CDR3nt: TGCAGCGTTTCGCCCACAGGGCCGCGGGGCTACACCTTC
CDR3aa: CSVSPTGPRGYTF

d_gene: TRBD1
v_gene: TRBV5-4
j_gene: TRBJ2-2
abundance: few
CDR3nt: TGTGCCAGCAGCCCGGGCGGGGACAGGGCCGTATCCGGGGAGCTGTTTTTT
CDR3aa: CASSPGGDRAVSGELFF

d_gene: TRBD1
v_gene: TRBV7-2
j_gene: TRBJ1-1
abundance: -
CDR3nt: TGTGCCAGCGGGACAGGGGTACGCACTGAAGCTTTCTTT
CDR3aa: CASGTGVRTEAFF

d_gene: -
v_gene: TRBV30
j_gene: TRBJ1-2
abundance: -
CDR3nt: TGTGCCTGGAGAGACAGAGCCACCTATGGCTACACCTTC
CDR3aa: CAWRDRATYGYTF

d_gene: TRBD1
v_gene: TRBV6-6
j_gene: TRBJ1-6
abundance: -
CDR3nt: TGTGCCAGCAGTTACACTGGACAGGGCTATAATTCACCCCTCCACTTT
CDR3aa: CASSYTGQGYNSPLHF

d_gene: -
v_gene: TRBV11-2
j_gene: TRBJ1-1
abundance: few
CDR3nt: TGTGCCAGCAGCTTATTACCGGACACTGAAGCTTTCTTT
CDR3aa: CASSLLPDTEAFF

d_gene: TRBD2
v_gene: TRBV6-2/TRBV6-3
j_gene: TRBJ2-3
abundance: -
CDR3nt: TGTGCCAGCAGTTGGCGCGGGGGGGCCGGTGCAGCAGATACGCAGTATTTT
CDR3aa: CASSWRGGAGAADTQYF

d_gene: TRBD2
v_gene: TRBV29-1
j_gene: TRBJ2-3
abundance: few
CDR3nt: TGCAGCGTTGAAGCTCGCGGGGGACGCACAGATACGCAGTATTTT
CDR3aa: CSVEARGGRTDTQYF

d_gene: TRBD2
v_gene: TRBV20-1
j_gene: TRBJ2-1
abundance: -
CDR3nt: TGCAGTGCTAGTGACCTAGCGGGGGGTAATGAGCAGTTCTTC
CDR3aa: CSASDLAGGNEQFF

d_gene: -
v_gene: TRBV5-5
j_gene: TRBJ1-2
abundance: -
CDR3nt: TGTGCCAGCAGCTTGGCTGGGGGCACGTACTATGGCTACACCTTC
CDR3aa: CASSLAGGTYYGYTF

d_gene: TRBD2
v_gene: TRBV19
j_gene: TRBJ2-1
abundance: -
CDR3nt: TGTGCCAGTAACTTAATAGCGGGGGCATACAATGAGCAGTTCTTC
CDR3aa: CASNLIAGAYNEQFF

d_gene: TRBD1
v_gene: TRBV7-9
j_gene: TRBJ1-1
abundance: few
CDR3nt: TGTGCCAGCAGCCCGGACAGGGGGAGGATGAACACTGAAGCTTTCTTT
CDR3aa: CASSPDRGRMNTEAFF

d_gene: TRBD2
v_gene: TRBV7-9
j_gene: TRBJ2-1
abundance: -
CDR3nt: TGTGCCAGCAGCCCCGCCGTTCGACTAGCGGGGACCAATGAGCAGTTCTTC
CDR3aa: CASSPAVRLAGTNEQFF

d_gene: -
v_gene: TRBV18
j_gene: TRBJ1-1
abundance: -
CDR3nt: TGTGCCAGCTCACAGTCAAGCACGAACACTGAAGCTTTCTTT
CDR3aa: CASSQSSTNTEAFF

d_gene: TRBD1
v_gene: TRBV5-1
j_gene: TRBJ2-7
abundance: -
CDR3nt: TGCGCCAGCAGGGCAAGCGGGACAGGGACCGAGCAGTACTTC
CDR3aa: CASRASGTGTEQYF

d_gene: -
v_gene: TRBV29-1
j_gene: TRBJ1-6
abundance: -
CDR3nt: TGCAGCGTTGCGCAGGGTTGGAATTCACCCCTCCACTTT
CDR3aa: CSVAQGWNSPLHF

d_gene: -
v_gene: TRBV19
j_gene: TRBJ1-3
abundance: -
CDR3nt: TGTGCCAGTAGTATACATCAGGGGATTCTCTCTGGAAACACCATATATTTT
CDR3aa: CASSIHQGILSGNTIYF

d_gene: -
v_gene: TRBV6-1
j_gene: TRBJ1-1
abundance: once
CDR3nt: TGTGCCAGCAGTGAAGGCGGAAGGATGAACACTGAAGCTTTCTTT
CDR3aa: CASSEGGRMNTEAFF

d_gene: TRBD2
v_gene: TRBV28
j_gene: TRBJ2-1
abundance: -
CDR3nt: TGTGCCAGCAGTAGGGGAGGGATCTACAATGAGCAGTTCTTC
CDR3aa: CASSRGGIYNEQFF

d_gene: TRBD2
v_gene: TRBV7-2
j_gene: TRBJ2-2
abundance: many
CDR3nt: TGTGCCAGCACCCCTAGCGGGGGGGCCACCGGGGAGCTGTTTTTT
CDR3aa: CASTPSGGATGELFF

d_gene: TRBD2
v_gene: TRBV7-2
j_gene: TRBJ2-1
abundance: -
CDR3nt: TGTGCCAGCAGCTTAGTAGCTAGCGGGGGGGCATACTACAATGAGCAGTTCTTC
CDR3aa: CASSLVASGGAYYNEQFF

d_gene: TRBD1
v_gene: TRBV3-1/TRBV3-2
j_gene: TRBJ1-2
abundance: -
CDR3nt: TGTGCCAGCAGCCAAGAAACCGGGACAGGGTTCTGCGGCTACACCTTC
CDR3aa: CASSQETGTGFCGYTF

d_gene: TRBD2
v_gene: TRBV7-2
j_gene: TRBJ2-5
abundance: -
CDR3nt: TGTGCCAGCAGCCTTCAGCGGGGCCAAGAGACCCAGTACTTC
CDR3aa: CASSLQRGQETQYF

d_gene: -
v_gene: TRBV7-9
j_gene: TRBJ1-4
abundance: -
CDR3nt: TGTGCCAGCAGTCAATACTTCGGACAAGCAAATGAAAAACTGTTTTTT
CDR3aa: CASSQYFGQANEKLFF

d_gene: TRBD2
v_gene: TRBV5-1
j_gene: TRBJ2-1
abundance: -
CDR3nt: TGCGCCAGCAGCTTAGAAGCGGGGGGTCTCCGAGAGCAGTTCTTC
CDR3aa: CASSLEAGGLREQFF

d_gene: -
v_gene: TRBV6-5
j_gene: TRBJ1-1
abundance: -
CDR3nt: TGTGCCAGCAGCCGCCAGAACATGAACACTGAAGCTTTCTTT
CDR3aa: CASSRQNMNTEAFF

d_gene: -
v_gene: TRBV7-9
j_gene: TRBJ1-6
abundance: -
CDR3nt: TGTGCCAGCAGACCGCAGGGGTACGGGGATTTGGCCCTCCACTTT
CDR3aa: CASRPQGYGDLALHF

d_gene: TRBD1
v_gene: TRBV10-3
j_gene: TRBJ1-5
abundance: -
CDR3nt: TGTGCCATCAGTACAGGGGCCGATCAGCCCCAGCATTTT
CDR3aa: CAISTGADQPQHF

d_gene: -
v_gene: TRBV19
j_gene: TRBJ1-5
abundance: few
CDR3nt: TGTGCCAGTAGTATAATCGAGAATCAGCCCCAGCATTTT
CDR3aa: CASSIIENQPQHF

d_gene: -
v_gene: TRBV7-2
j_gene: TRBJ1-3
abundance: -
CDR3nt: TGTGCCAGCAGCTTAGGTGACAGGCGCCACTCTGGAAACACCATATATTTT
CDR3aa: CASSLGDRRHSGNTIYF

d_gene: -
v_gene: TRBV19
j_gene: TRBJ1-5
abundance: -
CDR3nt: TGTGCCAGTGGAGGTCCAAGGGAGAATAGCAATCAGCCCCAGCATTTT
CDR3aa: CASGGPRENSNQPQHF

d_gene: TRBD2
v_gene: TRBV5-1
j_gene: TRBJ2-7
abundance: -
CDR3nt: TGCGCCAGCAGCTTGGTCGGGCCTAGCGGGGGCCACGAGCAGTACTTC
CDR3aa: CASSLVGPSGGHEQYF

d_gene: -
v_gene: TRBV19
j_gene: TRBJ2-3
abundance: -
CDR3nt: TGTGCCAGTAGTATAGGCCGACTCCTCACAGATACGCAGTATTTT
CDR3aa: CASSIGRLLTDTQYF

d_gene: -
v_gene: TRBV7-2
j_gene: TRBJ1-2
abundance: few
CDR3nt: TGTGCCAGCAGCTTGAAACGGGGAGCTAACTATGGCTACACCTTC
CDR3aa: CASSLKRGANYGYTF

d_gene: TRBD1
v_gene: TRBV7-9
j_gene: TRBJ1-5
abundance: -
CDR3nt: TGTGCCAGCAGCGTCGACAGGGTCAATCAGCCCCAGCATTTT
CDR3aa: CASSVDRVNQPQHF